The following is a T cell receptor beta chain sequence with its context. This clone's antigen is unknown. No clone much larger than this one lies a single base away; base qualities are absent. This sample was taken from a study of PD-1 blockade in classical Hodgkin lymphoma (TCRdb year 2020). About the investigation overall: Nivolumab dosing was 3 mg/kg intravenously every 2 weeks, continuing until either disease progression or unacceptable toxicity. To define a peripheral blood immune signature of response to PD-1 blockade in classical Hodgkin lymphoma, the study combined TCR beta sequencing with CyTOF. Study-level results and caveats: The study was restricted to a single clinical trial cohort, and the causes of repertoire differences, possibly disease activity or prior therapy, were left undefined. Baseline TCR diversity was reported as lower in newly diagnosed patients than in healthy donors, and lower still in relapsed/refractory patients. Lower diversity was observed in patients in whom nivolumab was started less than 1 year after ASCT, and these patients were excluded from later analyses so that confounding by immune reconstitution would be avoided. By C4D1, a significant rise was seen in CD4+ TCR diversity but not in CD8+ TCR diversity (p=0.0027 vs p=0.16), and the rise was most apparent among complete responders (p=0.02). Baseline diversity similar to that of newly diagnosed patients was observed in trial patients achieving complete response, whereas significantly lower diversity was observed in partial responders and progressors.

In light of the paper, this sample's time point label describes: cycle 2 day 1 (C2D1) of nivolumab. Every trial patient had relapsed after autologous stem cell transplantation, and cohorts A, B and C differed in prior brentuximab vedotin exposure. The trial cohort comprised a few dozen patients with relapsed/refractory classical Hodgkin lymphoma whose best overall responses were complete response, partial response or progressive disease. In the multi-cohort phase II CheckMate 205 trial, trial patients received single-agent nivolumab. An independent review committee assessed best overall response using the 2007 International Working Group response criteria. Trial PBMCs were collected immediately before nivolumab initiation (C1D1) and during therapy at cycle 2 day 1 and cycle 4 day 1. Peripheral blood was collected in 8 mL Vacutainer Cell Preparation Tubes, from which PBMCs were isolated by centrifugation and then cryopreserved.

The CDR3 spans 17 residues, from the cysteine through the phenylalanine. Kept here is only the CDR3 DNA, which spans 51 bases and is read in frame from base 1. The germline V and J ends show losses of 3 bases and 4 bases respectively, and no gene match explains 11 bases of the junction. The CDR1 and CDR2 encoded by the germline V gene are MDHEN and SYDVKM. The Qiagen DNeasy kit was used to extract genomic DNA from unsorted PBMCs and from the negatively selected CD4+ and CD8+ fractions. TCR beta CDR3 regions were amplified by immunoSEQ multiplex PCR using primers annealing to V and J segments. A synthetic immune receptor repertoire was used to minimize amplification bias, and any residual bias was removed computationally once sequencing was done. The paper's data handling went like this. Custom Python scripts were used to quantify repertoire diversity as the Shannon entropy index. The unsorted, CD4+ and CD8+ repertoires were each analyzed separately, with the exception of combined analyses, where CD4+ and CD8+ sequences were merged in silico. Clonal expansion was defined as at least a 2-fold frequency increase after treatment relative to C1D1, with a pseudocount of 0.5 for undetected baseline clones. Singleton clones were defined as clones with 0 or 1 copy at C1D1, and non-singleton clones were defined as clones with 2 or more copies. By matching protein sequences in sorted samples from the same patient, clones expanded in unsorted samples were annotated as CD4+, CD8+ or unknown. Wilcoxon tests on paired samples were used to test changes in diversity from C1D1 to C4D1. TCRdb limited this immuneACCESS table to in-frame rearrangements with V and J called. A share of clones is missing; checked studies link under half to unresolved V genes, and the rest is unexplained. V and J calls and clone size are given by that table; D and trimming were obtained from the DNA. The sample data list about 45,000 clones, and 65% to 85% of these were observed just once. In total, the top ten clones hold roughly 2.8% of the sample.

The sequence was collected from a human donor with classical Hodgkin lymphoma. The sample was peripheral blood mononuclear cells (PBMCs), taken before the second cycle of nivolumab. The V and J genes are TRBV28 and TRBJ2-7, and TRBD1 matches 11 of the central bases. The CDR3 protein is CASSLDRGRGTGYEQYF. Read as DNA, the sequence is TGTGCCAGCAGTTTGGACAGGGGGCGGGGGACCGGGTACGAGCAGTACTTC.